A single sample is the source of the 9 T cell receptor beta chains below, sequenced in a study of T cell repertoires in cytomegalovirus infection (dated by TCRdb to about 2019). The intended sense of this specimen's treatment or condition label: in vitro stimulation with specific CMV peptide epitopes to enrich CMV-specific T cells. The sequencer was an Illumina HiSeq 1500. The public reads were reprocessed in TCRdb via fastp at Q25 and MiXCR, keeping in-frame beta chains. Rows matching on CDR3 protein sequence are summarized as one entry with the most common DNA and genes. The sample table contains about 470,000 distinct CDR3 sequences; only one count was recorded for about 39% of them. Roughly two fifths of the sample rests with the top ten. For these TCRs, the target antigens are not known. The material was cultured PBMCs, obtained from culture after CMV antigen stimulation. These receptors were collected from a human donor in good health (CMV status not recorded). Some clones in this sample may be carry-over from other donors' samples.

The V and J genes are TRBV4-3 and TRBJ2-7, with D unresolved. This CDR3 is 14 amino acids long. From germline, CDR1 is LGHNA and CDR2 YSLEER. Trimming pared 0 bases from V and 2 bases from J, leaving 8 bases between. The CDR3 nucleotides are TGCGCCAGCAGCCAAGAAAACGCCCCCTACGAGCAGTACTTC. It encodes CASSQENAPYEQYF.

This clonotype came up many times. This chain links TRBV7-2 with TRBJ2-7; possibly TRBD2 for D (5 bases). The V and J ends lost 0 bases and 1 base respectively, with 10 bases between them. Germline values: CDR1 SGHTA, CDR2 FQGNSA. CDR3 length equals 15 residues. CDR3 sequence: CASSLAGGHSYEQYF. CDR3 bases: TGTGCCAGCAGCTTAGCTGGCGGGCATTCCTACGAGCAGTACTTC.

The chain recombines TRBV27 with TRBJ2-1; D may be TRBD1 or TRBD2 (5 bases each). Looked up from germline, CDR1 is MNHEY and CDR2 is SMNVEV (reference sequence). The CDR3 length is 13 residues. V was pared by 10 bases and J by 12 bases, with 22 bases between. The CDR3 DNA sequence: TGTGCCACCCGGCGGCTGGGGGAAGAAGGGCAGTTCTTC. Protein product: CATRRLGEEGQFF.

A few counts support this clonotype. In DNA, the CDR3 is TGTGCCAGCAGCTCCCTATGGAACACTGAAGCTTTCTTT. Amino acid sequence: CASSSLWNTEAFF. The chain recombines TRBV7-2 with TRBJ1-1; D gene unclear. The CDR3 length is 13 residues. V was trimmed by 4 bases and J by 1 base, leaving 7 bases between them. Germline CDR1 SGHTA, CDR2 FQGNSA. Full variable domain (rest looked up from reference TRBV7-2 and TRBJ1-1): GAGVSQSPSNKVTEKGKDVELRCDPISGHTALYWYRQSLGQGLEFLIYFQGNSAPDKSGLPSDRFSAERTGGSVSTLTIQRTQQEDSAVYLCASSSLWNTEAFFGQGTRLTVV.

CDR3 DNA: TGCAGTGCTAGAACCGGGCCCGGGGAGCTGTTTTTT. Translation: CSARTGPGELFF. V and J are TRBV20-1 and TRBJ2-2; no firm D call. Germline V gives CDR1 DFQATT, CDR2 SNEGSKA (reference sequence). V was trimmed by 2 bases and J by 6 bases, leaving 7 bases between them. CDR3 length equals 12 residues.

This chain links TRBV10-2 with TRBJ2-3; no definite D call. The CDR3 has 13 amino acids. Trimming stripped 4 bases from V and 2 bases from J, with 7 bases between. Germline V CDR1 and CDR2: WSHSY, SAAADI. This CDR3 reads CASSVLHTDTQYF. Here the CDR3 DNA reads TGCGCCAGCAGTGTACTCCACACAGATACGCAGTATTTT.

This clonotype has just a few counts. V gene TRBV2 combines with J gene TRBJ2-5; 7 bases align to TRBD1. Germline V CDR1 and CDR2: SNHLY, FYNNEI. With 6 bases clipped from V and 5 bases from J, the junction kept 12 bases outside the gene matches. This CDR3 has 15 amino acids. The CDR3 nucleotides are TGTGCCAGCAGGGACGGGACAGTCTTTTTCGAGACCCAGTACTTC. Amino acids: CASRDGTVFFETQYF.

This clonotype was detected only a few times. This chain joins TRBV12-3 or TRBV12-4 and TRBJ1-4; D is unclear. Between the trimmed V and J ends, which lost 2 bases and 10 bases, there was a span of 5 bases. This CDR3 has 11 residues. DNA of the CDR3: TGTGCCAGCAGTTTAATTGGAAAACTGTTTTTT. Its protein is CASSLIGKLFF.

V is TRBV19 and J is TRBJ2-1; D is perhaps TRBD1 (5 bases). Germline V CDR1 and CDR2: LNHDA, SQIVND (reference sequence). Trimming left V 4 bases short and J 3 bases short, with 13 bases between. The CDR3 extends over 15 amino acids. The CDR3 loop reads CASSTRVGHYNEQFF. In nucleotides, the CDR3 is TGTGCCAGTAGTACCAGGGTGGGGCACTACAATGAGCAGTTCTTC.